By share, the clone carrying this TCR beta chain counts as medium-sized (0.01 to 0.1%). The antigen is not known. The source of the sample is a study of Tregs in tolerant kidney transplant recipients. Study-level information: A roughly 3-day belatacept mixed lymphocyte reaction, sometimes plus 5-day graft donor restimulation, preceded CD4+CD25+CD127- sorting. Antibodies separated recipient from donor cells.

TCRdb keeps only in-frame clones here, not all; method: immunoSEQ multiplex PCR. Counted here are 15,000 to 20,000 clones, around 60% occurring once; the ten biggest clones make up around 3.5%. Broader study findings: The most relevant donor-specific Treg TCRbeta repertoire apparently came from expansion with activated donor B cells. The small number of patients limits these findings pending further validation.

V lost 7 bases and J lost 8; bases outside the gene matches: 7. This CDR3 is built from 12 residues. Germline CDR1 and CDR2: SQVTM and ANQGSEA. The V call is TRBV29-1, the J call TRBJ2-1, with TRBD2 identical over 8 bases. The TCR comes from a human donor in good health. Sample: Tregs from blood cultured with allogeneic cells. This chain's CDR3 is CSAGRGIYEQFF. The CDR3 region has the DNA TGCAGCGCCGGGAGGGGTATCTATGAGCAGTTCTTC.